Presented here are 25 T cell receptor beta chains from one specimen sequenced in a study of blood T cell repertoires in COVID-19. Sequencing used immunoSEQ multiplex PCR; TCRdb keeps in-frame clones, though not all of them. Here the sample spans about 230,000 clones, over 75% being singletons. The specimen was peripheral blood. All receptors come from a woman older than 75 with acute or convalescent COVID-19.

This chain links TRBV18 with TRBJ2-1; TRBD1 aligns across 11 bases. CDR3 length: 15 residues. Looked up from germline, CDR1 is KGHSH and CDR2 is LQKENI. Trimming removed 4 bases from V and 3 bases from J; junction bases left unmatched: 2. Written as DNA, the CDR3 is TGTGCCAGCTCACTGGGACAGGGGGGCTACAATGAGCAGTTCTTC. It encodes CASSLGQGGYNEQFF.

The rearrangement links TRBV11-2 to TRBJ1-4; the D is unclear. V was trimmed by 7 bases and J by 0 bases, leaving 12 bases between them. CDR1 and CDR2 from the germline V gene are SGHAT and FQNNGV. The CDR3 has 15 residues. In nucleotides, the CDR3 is TGTGCCAGCAAGGGAGCCCGAACAACTAATGAAAAACTGTTTTTT. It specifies CASKGARTTNEKLFF.

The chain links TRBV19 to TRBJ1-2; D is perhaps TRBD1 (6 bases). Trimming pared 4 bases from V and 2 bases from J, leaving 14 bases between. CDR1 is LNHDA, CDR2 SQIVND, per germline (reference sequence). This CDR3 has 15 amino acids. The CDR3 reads CASSTRDNRNYGYTF. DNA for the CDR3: TGTGCCAGTAGTACGAGGGACAACAGGAACTATGGCTACACCTTC.

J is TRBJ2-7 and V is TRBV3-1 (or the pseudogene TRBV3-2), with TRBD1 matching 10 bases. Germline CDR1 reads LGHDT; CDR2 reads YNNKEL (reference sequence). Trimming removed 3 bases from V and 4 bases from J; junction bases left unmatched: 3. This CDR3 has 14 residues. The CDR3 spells CASSHGGQGYEQYF. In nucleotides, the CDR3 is TGTGCCAGCAGCCACGGGGGACAGGGGTACGAGCAGTACTTC.

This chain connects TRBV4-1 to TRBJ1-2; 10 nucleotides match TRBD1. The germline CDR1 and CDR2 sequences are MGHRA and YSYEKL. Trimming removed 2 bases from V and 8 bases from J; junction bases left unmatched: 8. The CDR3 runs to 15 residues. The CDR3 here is CASSQFRGTGVGYTF. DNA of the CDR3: TGCGCCAGCAGCCAATTCCGGGGGACAGGGGTAGGCTACACCTTC.

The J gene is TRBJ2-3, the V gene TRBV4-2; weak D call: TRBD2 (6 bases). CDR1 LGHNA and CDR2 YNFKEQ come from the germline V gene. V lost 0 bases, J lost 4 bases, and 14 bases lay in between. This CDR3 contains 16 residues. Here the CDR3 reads CASSQDIGGNADTQYF. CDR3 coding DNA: TGTGCCAGCAGCCAAGATATCGGGGGAAACGCAGATACGCAGTATTTT.

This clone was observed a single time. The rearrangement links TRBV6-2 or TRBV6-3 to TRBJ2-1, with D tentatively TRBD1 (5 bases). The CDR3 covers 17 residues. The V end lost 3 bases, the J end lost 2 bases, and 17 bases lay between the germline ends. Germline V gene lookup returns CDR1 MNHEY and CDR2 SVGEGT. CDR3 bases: TGTGCCAGCAGTTATCGCGTCAGGGCAGGGCCCTACAATGAGCAGTTCTTC. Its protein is CASSYRVRAGPYNEQFF.

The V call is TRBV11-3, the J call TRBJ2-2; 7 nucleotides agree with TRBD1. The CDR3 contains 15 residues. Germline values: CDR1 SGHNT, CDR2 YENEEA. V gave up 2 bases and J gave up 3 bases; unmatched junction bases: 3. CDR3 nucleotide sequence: TGTGCCAGCAGCTTAAGGCAGGGGGACACCGGGGAGCTGTTTTTT. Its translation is CASSLRQGDTGELFF.

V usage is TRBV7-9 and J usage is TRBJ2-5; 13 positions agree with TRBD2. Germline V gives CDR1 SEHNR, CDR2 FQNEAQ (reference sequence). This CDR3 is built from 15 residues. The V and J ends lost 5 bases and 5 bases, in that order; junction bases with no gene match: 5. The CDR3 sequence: CASSPGLAGVETQYF. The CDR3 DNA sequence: TGTGCCAGCAGCCCTGGACTAGCGGGGGTGGAGACCCAGTACTTC. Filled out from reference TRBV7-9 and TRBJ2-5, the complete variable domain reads DTGVSQNPRHKITKRGQNVTFRCDPISEHNRLYWYRQTLGQGPEFLTYFQNEAQLEKSRLLSDRFSAERPKGSFSTLEIQRTEQGDSAMYLCASSPGLAGVETQYFGPGTRLLVL.

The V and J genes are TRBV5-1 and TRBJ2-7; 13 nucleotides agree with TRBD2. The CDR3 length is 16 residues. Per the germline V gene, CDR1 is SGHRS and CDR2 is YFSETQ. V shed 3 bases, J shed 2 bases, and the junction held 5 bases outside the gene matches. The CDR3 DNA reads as TGCGCCAGCAGCTGGGCCGGGACTAGCGGGACCTACGAGCAGTACTTC. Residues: CASSWAGTSGTYEQYF. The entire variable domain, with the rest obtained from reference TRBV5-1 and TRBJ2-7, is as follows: KAGVTQTPRYLIKTRGQQVTLSCSPISGHRSVSWYQQTPGQGLQFLFEYFSETQRNKGNFPGRFSGRQFSNSRSEMNVSTLELGDSALYLCASSWAGTSGTYEQYFGPGTRLTVT.

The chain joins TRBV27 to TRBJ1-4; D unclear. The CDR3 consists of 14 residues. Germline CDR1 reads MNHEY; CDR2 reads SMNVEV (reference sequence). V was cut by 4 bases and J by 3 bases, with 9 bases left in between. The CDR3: CASSYSGANEKLFF. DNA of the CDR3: TGTGCCAGCAGTTACTCTGGAGCTAATGAAAAACTGTTTTTT.

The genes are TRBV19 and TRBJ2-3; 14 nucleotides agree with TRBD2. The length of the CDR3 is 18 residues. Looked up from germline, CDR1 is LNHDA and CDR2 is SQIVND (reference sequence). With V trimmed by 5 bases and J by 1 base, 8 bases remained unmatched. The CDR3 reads CASSPGLAGGGGTDTQYF. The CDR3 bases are TGTGCCAGTAGTCCAGGACTAGCGGGAGGAGGAGGCACAGATACGCAGTATTTT.

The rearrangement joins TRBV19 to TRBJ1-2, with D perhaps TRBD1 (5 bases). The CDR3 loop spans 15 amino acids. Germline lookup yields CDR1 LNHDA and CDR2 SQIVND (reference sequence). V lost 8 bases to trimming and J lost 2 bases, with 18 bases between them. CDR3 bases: TGTGCCAGTCTCCGGGACGGGAGGTCGAACTATGGCTACACCTTC. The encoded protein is CASLRDGRSNYGYTF.

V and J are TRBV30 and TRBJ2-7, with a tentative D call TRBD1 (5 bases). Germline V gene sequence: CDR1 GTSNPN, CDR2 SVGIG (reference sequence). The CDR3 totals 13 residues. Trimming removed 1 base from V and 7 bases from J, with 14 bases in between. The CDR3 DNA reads TGTGCCTGGAGTGGTTGGACACGTCGGGAGCAGTACTTC. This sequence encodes CAWSGWTRREQYF. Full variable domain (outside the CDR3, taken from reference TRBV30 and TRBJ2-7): SQTIHQWPATLVQPVGSPLSLECTVEGTSNPNLYWYRQAAGRGLQLLFYSVGIGQISSEVPQNLSASRPQDRQFILSSKKLLLSDSGFYLCAWSGWTRREQYFGPGTRLTVT.

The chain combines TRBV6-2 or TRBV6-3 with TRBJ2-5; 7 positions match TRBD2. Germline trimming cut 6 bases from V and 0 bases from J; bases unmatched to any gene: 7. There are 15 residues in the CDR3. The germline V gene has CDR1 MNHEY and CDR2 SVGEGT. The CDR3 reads CASSHTGGYQETQYF. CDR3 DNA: TGTGCCAGCAGCCACACCGGGGGGTACCAAGAGACCCAGTACTTC.

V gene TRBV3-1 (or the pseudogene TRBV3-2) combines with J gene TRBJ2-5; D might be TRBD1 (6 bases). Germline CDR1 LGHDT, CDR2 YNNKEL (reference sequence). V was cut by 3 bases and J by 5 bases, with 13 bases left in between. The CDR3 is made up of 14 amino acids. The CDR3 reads CASSQRDRRETQYF. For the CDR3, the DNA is TGTGCCAGCAGCCAGAGAGACAGGAGGGAGACCCAGTACTTC.

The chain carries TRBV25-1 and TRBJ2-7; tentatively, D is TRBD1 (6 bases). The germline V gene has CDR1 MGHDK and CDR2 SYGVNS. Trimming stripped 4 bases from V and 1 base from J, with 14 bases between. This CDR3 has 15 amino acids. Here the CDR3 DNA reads TGTGCCAGCAGTGGATACGGGACACAATCCTACGAGCAGTACTTC. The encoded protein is CASSGYGTQSYEQYF.

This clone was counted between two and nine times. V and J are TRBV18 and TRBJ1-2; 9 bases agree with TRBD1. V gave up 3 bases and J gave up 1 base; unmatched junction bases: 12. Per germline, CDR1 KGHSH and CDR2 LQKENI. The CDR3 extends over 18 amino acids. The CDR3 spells CASSPTGGANPYNYGYTF. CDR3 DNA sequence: TGTGCCAGCTCACCCACAGGGGGCGCGAATCCCTATAACTATGGCTACACCTTC. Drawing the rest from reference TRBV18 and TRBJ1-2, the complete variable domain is NAGVMQNPRHLVRRRGQEARLRCSPMKGHSHVYWYRQLPEEGLKFMVYLQKENIIDESGMPKERFSAEFPKEGPSILRIQQVVRGDSAAYFCASSPTGGANPYNYGYTFGSGTRLTVV.

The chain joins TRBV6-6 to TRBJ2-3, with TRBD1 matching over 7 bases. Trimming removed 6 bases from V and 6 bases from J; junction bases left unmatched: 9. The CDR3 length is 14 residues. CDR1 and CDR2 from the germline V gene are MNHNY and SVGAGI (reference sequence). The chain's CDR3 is CASRTGTISDTQYF. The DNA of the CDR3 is TGTGCCAGCAGGACAGGGACGATTTCGGATACGCAGTATTTT.

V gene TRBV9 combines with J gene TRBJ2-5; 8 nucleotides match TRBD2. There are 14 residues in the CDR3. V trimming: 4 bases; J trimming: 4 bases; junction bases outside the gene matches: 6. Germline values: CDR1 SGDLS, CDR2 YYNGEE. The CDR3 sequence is CASSPGGIGETQYF. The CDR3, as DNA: TGTGCCAGCAGCCCGGGGGGGATCGGAGAGACCCAGTACTTC.

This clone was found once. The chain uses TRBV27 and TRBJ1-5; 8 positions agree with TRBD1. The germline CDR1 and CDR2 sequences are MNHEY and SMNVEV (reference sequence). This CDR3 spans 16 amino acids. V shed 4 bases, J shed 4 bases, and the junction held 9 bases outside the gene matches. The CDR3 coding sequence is TGTGCCAGCAGTTCCTGGACAGGGCAAGGGAATCAGCCCCAGCATTTT. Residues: CASSSWTGQGNQPQHF.

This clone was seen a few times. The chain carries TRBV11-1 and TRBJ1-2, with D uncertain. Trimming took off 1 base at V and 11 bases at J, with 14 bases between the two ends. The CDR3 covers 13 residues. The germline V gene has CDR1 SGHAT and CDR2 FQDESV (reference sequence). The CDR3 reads CASSLGTVSDYTF. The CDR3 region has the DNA TGTGCCAGCAGCTTAGGCACAGTCTCTGATTACACCTTC.

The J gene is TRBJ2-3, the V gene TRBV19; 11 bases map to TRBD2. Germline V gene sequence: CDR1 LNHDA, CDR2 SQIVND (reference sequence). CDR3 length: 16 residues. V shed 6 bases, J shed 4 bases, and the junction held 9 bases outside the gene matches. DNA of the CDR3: TGTGCCAGTAGAGCGGCTAGCGGGGGGTTTGCAGATACGCAGTATTTT. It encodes CASRAASGGFADTQYF.

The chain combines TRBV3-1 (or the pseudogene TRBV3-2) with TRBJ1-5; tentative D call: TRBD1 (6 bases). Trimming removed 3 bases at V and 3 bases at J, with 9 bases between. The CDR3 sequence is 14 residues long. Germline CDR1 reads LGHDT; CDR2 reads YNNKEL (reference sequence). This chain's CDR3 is CASSHSGANQPQHF. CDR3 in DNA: TGTGCCAGCAGCCATTCAGGGGCCAATCAGCCCCAGCATTTT.

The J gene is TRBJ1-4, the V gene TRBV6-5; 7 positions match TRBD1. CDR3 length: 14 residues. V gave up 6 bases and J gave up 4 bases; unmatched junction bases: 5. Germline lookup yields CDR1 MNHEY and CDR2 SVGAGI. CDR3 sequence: CASSRTGFNEKLFF. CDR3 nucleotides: TGTGCCAGCAGCCGGACAGGCTTTAATGAAAAACTGTTTTTT.